Listed below are T cell receptor beta chains from one sample, sequenced in a study of T cell responses to AZD1222 COVID-19 vaccine. Assay used: immunoSEQ multiplex PCR; TCRdb lists only in-frame clones, some missing. Found here are some 99,000 clones, over 75% of them singletons; the top ten hold 13%. Sequencing was performed on peripheral blood, taken on day 0 of MenACWY control vaccination. The receptors were gathered from an adult in good health. CDR3s include the opening cysteine and the closing phenylalanine or tryptophan. Each record gives: CDR3 DNA, CDR3 protein, V gene, clone size, J gene, D gene. The D gene is left open where the match is weak. Size is stated for part of the rows, as once, few or many counts, or as a class when the clone is expanded.

TGTGCCAGCAGCTCCGGTAGTCTCCCAGGGGGCTATGGCTACACCTTC CASSSGSLPGGYGYTF TRBV7-3 - TRBJ1-2 TRBD1
TGTGCCAGCAGGACTCCGGGCCCCAATCAGCCCCAGCATTTT CASRTPGPNQPQHF TRBV28 - TRBJ1-5 -
TGCGCCAGCAGCCGCGACTCCGGACTAGCGCCCGGGGAGCTGTTTTTT CASSRDSGLAPGELFF TRBV4-1 - TRBJ2-2 TRBD2
TGCGCCAGCAGCCCCCGGGACAGGGGGCAGCATGAAAAACTGTTTTTT CASSPRDRGQHEKLFF TRBV5-1 - TRBJ1-4 TRBD1
TGCGCCAGCAGCTTGGGACAGCGGAAAAATTCACCCCTCCACTTT CASSLGQRKNSPLHF TRBV5-1 - TRBJ1-6 -
TGTGCCAGCAGCCCCCCCGGCCGGGGCTCCGAGCAGTACTTC CASSPPGRGSEQYF TRBV3-1/TRBV3-2 - TRBJ2-7 -
TGTGCCTGGAAAATTTCGGAGACCCAGTACTTC CAWKISETQYF TRBV30 - TRBJ2-5 -
TGTGCCAGCAGTAGAAGGGCACCGAACACTGAAGCTTTCTTT CASSRRAPNTEAFF TRBV11-1 - TRBJ1-1 -
TGTGCCATGAGGGGACCTGAGAAAATACTTGTTCTCTTT CAMRGPEKILVLF TRBV12-3/TRBV12-4 - TRBJ1-1 -
TGTGCCACCATGGGTAACAGGGCCTATGGCTACACCTTC CATMGNRAYGYTF TRBV27 - TRBJ1-2 -
TGTGCCAGCAGAGGTCCAGGCTGGGCAGATACGCAGTATTTT CASRGPGWADTQYF TRBV9 - TRBJ2-3 -
TGCGCCAGCAGCCAAGACGGGCAGGAGGGGAACACCATATATTTT CASSQDGQEGNTIYF TRBV4-3 - TRBJ1-3 -
TGTGCCAGCAGTTTAGGCATGTATGGCTACACCTTC CASSLGMYGYTF TRBV12-3/TRBV12-4 - TRBJ1-2 -
TGTGCCAGCACCCCGGGACTAACCTACGAGCAGTACTTC CASTPGLTYEQYF TRBV6-5 - TRBJ2-7 TRBD2
TGTGCCAGCAGCCTTCAAGGGGGTAATGGGCCTAGCATCCGGCGCGAGCAGTTCTTC CASSLQGGNGPSIRREQFF TRBV7-3 - TRBJ2-1 -
TGCGCCAGCAGCTTGCAGGCAGGCAAAAATGAAAAACTGTTTTTT CASSLQAGKNEKLFF TRBV5-1 - TRBJ1-4 -
TGCGCCAGCAGCTTGGGTCTGGGGGCTAGCAATCAGCCCCAGCATTTT CASSLGLGASNQPQHF TRBV5-1 - TRBJ1-5 -
TGTGCCAGTGGTATATTTGGCACGGGGACTGAAGCTTTCTTT CASGIFGTGTEAFF TRBV2 - TRBJ1-1 -
TGTGCCAGCAGTCCGGGCCGCGCCTCGAATGAAAAACTGTTTTTT CASSPGRASNEKLFF TRBV28 - TRBJ1-4 -
TGTGCCAGCAGCCAAGCCGGACAGGAAATAGGTGGCTACACCTTC CASSQAGQEIGGYTF TRBV3-1/TRBV3-2 few TRBJ1-2 TRBD1
TGTGCCACCAGTGCCCAGGGGGATGGAGGCGGCTATGGCTACACCTTC CATSAQGDGGGYGYTF TRBV24-1 - TRBJ1-2 TRBD1
TGCAGCGTTTCCGGGGACAATAGCAATCAGCCCCAGCATTTT CSVSGDNSNQPQHF TRBV29-1 - TRBJ1-5 -
TGTGCCAGCAGTTCAGCGGGAATGGGGTTCTTC CASSSAGMGFF TRBV28 - TRBJ2-1 TRBD2
TGCGCCAGCAGCCAACAAGGGGATACGCAGTATTTT CASSQQGDTQYF TRBV4-3 - TRBJ2-3 -
TGTGCCAGCAGTTTAACAGGTTCTGGAAACACCATATATTTT CASSLTGSGNTIYF TRBV7-9 - TRBJ1-3 -
TGTGCCAGCACCGCTGGGAGCCCCAGCTATGGCTACACCTTC CASTAGSPSYGYTF TRBV28 - TRBJ1-2 -
TGTGCCAGTAGCATCGGGGGGGCAGGGGAGACCCAGTACTTC CASSIGGAGETQYF TRBV19 - TRBJ2-5 TRBD2
TGTGCCAGCAGTCAACCCCTCCATACCGACAGGCGGAACACTGAAGCTTTCTTT CASSQPLHTDRRNTEAFF TRBV7-9 - TRBJ1-1 -
TGTGCCAGCAGTGGGGACATCAATCAGCCCCAGCATTTT CASSGDINQPQHF TRBV25-1 once TRBJ1-5 -
TGTGCCAGCAGCCGCAATGTGGGGACGGGCACAGATACGCAGTATTTT CASSRNVGTGTDTQYF TRBV7-3 - TRBJ2-3 -
TGTGCCTGGAGTGGCCGAGTTCGGGGGGGCTACAATGAGCAGTTCTTC CAWSGRVRGGYNEQFF TRBV30 - TRBJ2-1 TRBD2
TGCGCCAGCAGCCAAAAACCCGGGGGCTCCTACGAGCAGTACTTC CASSQKPGGSYEQYF TRBV5-1 once TRBJ2-7 -
TGTGCCAGCAGTCAACCTAGTCCGGGACGGCGCACCCCCGAGTCCCTCCACTTT CASSQPSPGRRTPESLHF TRBV6-2/TRBV6-3 - TRBJ1-6 -
TGTGCCAGCACCCGGGTCTCTAGCACAGATACGCAGTATTTT CASTRVSSTDTQYF TRBV11-2 - TRBJ2-3 -
TGTGCCAGCAGCTTGATCGAGCTAGCGGGGGGGCCGGACTCTTTCTTC CASSLIELAGGPDSFF TRBV5-4 - TRBJ2-1 TRBD2
TGTGCCAGCAGCAAACTAGGAGGGCATCAGCCCCAGCATTTT CASSKLGGHQPQHF TRBV21-1 few TRBJ1-5 -
TGCAGCGCCCTTTTTTCCGGGACTAGCGGACCTTCTAGTAACTCTGGGGCCAACGTCCTGACTTTC CSALFSGTSGPSSNSGANVLTF TRBV29-1 few TRBJ2-6 TRBD2
TGTGCCAGCAGTGACCCCGGGACAGGGTTTGGCTACACCTTC CASSDPGTGFGYTF TRBV2 - TRBJ1-2 TRBD1
TGTGCCAGCAGTTTAGCGTCGGATGAAAAACTGTTTTTT CASSLASDEKLFF TRBV12-3/TRBV12-4 - TRBJ1-4 -
TGTGCCAGCAGCCCTTCCGGGACAGGGAGGACCACTGAAGCTTTCTTT CASSPSGTGRTTEAFF TRBV9 once TRBJ1-1 TRBD1
TGTGCCAGCAGTTACCCAGGGGCTGGAAACACCATATATTTT CASSYPGAGNTIYF TRBV6-2/TRBV6-3 - TRBJ1-3 -
TGTGCCAGCAGCCAAGGGGTAATCCACTCTGGAAACACCATATATTTT CASSQGVIHSGNTIYF TRBV3-1/TRBV3-2 once TRBJ1-3 -
TGTGCCAGCAGCTTAGTCCCCTTTCGACAGAAAAGCTCCTACGAGCAGTACTTC CASSLVPFRQKSSYEQYF TRBV7-9 - TRBJ2-7 -
TGTGCCAGCAGCCAGCGGGGGGGCCGTACCGGGGAGCTGTTTTTT CASSQRGGRTGELFF TRBV7-2 - TRBJ2-2 TRBD2
TGTGCCAGCAAGTTAGCGGGAGCCGACGAGCAGTACTTC CASKLAGADEQYF TRBV28 once TRBJ2-7 TRBD2
TGTGCCAGCAGTCTACAGGGAGATACGCAGTATTTT CASSLQGDTQYF TRBV6-5 - TRBJ2-3 -